This T cell receptor (beta chain) is from a study of blood T cell repertoires in COVID-19. Study-level information: The United States, Italy and Spain were the sources of the acute and convalescent COVID-19 samples.

Germline V gives CDR1 MDHEN, CDR2 SYDVKM. The CDR3 totals 13 residues. Trimming left V 5 bases short and J 4 bases short, with 12 bases between. Seattle enrolled patients during active infection and tracked them longitudinally. Original methodology: Reference gene primers were amplified, and this amplification served to estimate nucleated cell counts. Assay used: immunoSEQ multiplex PCR; TCRdb lists only in-frame clones, some missing. V, J and clone size are those of that table, while D and trimming were read from the DNA. The table lists about 160,000 clones, 85% to 90% of them singletons. Input material: peripheral blood. The chain has TRBV28 and TRBJ2-7; a weak D match, TRBD2 (5 bases). This TCR was recovered from a man in his sixties with COVID-19, enrolled during active disease. The CDR3: CASSPPGFYEQYF. In DNA form, the CDR3 reads TGTGCCAGCAGTCCCCCGGGATTTTACGAGCAGTACTTC.